Presented here are 29 T cell receptor beta chains from one specimen sequenced in a study of shared clonotypes between healthy human individuals. The assay was immunoSEQ multiplex PCR, and TCRdb's table has in-frame clones only and misses some. This table holds millions of clones, just over 90% found once. Sample: naive CD4+ T cells sorted from blood. The subset here: CD45RA+ positively selected. The receptor set was obtained from a man in his late teens or twenties in good health.

CDR3 in DNA: TGTGCCAGCAGTTACGGCAGACTATCCTACGAGCAGTACTTC. It codes for CASSYGRLSYEQYF. This chain joins TRBV6-6 and TRBJ2-7, with D possibly being TRBD2 (5 bases). V gave up 2 bases and J gave up 1 base, with 9 bases separating them. Germline V gene sequence: CDR1 MNHNY, CDR2 SVGAGI (reference sequence). The CDR3 totals 14 residues.

The chain links TRBV25-1 to TRBJ2-1; D may be TRBD1 (5 bases). The germline V gene has CDR1 MGHDK and CDR2 SYGVNS. V was trimmed by 6 bases and J by 4 bases, leaving 16 bases between them. The CDR3 totals 15 residues. The CDR3 sequence is CASSTLRQTYNEQFF. CDR3 nucleotide sequence: TGTGCCAGCAGCACCCTGCGACAGACTTACAATGAGCAGTTCTTC.

V is TRBV4-1 and J is TRBJ1-6; possibly TRBD1 for D (6 bases). Trimming took off 5 bases at V and 10 bases at J, with 18 bases between the two ends. The CDR3 is made up of 15 amino acids. Germline CDR1 MGHRA, CDR2 YSYEKL. In DNA form, the CDR3 reads TGCGCCAGCAGCTCCTACAGGGAAAGAGAATCACCCCTCCACTTT. As protein: CASSSYRERESPLHF.

The V call is TRBV28, the J call TRBJ2-7, with 11 bases aligning to TRBD1. The CDR3 has 14 amino acids. The V gene's germline CDR1 is MDHEN and CDR2 SYDVKM. The J segment lost 3 bases and the V segment lost 7 bases, leaving 5 bases of the junction unmatched. The CDR3: CASTDGTGGYEQYF. CDR3 nucleotide sequence: TGTGCCAGCACTGACGGGACAGGGGGCTACGAGCAGTACTTC.

This chain uses TRBV10-3 with TRBJ2-1; 10 nucleotides match TRBD2. The CDR3 covers 14 residues. Germline CDR1 reads ENHRY; CDR2 reads SYGVKD. V trimming: 4 bases; J trimming: 6 bases; junction bases outside the gene matches: 3. In nucleotides, the CDR3 is TGTGCCATCAGTGGTAGCGGGGGGTTCAATGAGCAGTTCTTC. This encodes CAISGSGGFNEQFF.

This clone was seen just once. This chain links TRBV19 with TRBJ1-1; TRBD1 is a possible D gene (5 bases). Trimming pared 3 bases from V and 11 bases from J, leaving 19 bases between. Germline values: CDR1 LNHDA, CDR2 SQIVND (reference sequence). This CDR3 region has 14 residues. Written as DNA, the CDR3 is TGTGCCAGTAGTATTCTAGTCAGGGAGGGCTCGGCTTTCTTT. This codes for CASSILVREGSAFF.

The chain uses TRBV15 and TRBJ1-1, with TRBD1 as a possible D gene (6 bases). The ends were cut back, 1 base at V and 5 bases at J, with 14 bases in the middle. Per germline, CDR1 LNHNV and CDR2 YYDKDF (reference sequence). This CDR3 is 15 amino acids long. The CDR3: CATSRGQALGTEAFF. The CDR3 DNA reads as TGTGCCACCAGCAGAGGACAGGCCCTAGGGACTGAAGCTTTCTTT.

V gene TRBV19 combines with J gene TRBJ1-2; D possibly corresponds to TRBD1 (5 bases). V was pared by 1 base and J by 4 bases, with 7 bases between. This CDR3 region has 13 residues. The germline CDR1 and CDR2 sequences are LNHDA and SQIVND (reference sequence). CDR3 nucleotides: TGTGCCAGTAGTATAGGGACAACCTATGGCTACACCTTC. Encoded protein: CASSIGTTYGYTF.

The chain carries TRBV10-3 and TRBJ2-3; D is ambiguous. Germline V lookup: CDR1 ENHRY, CDR2 SYGVKD. V was clipped by 6 bases and J by 0 bases, with 10 bases between them. This CDR3 spans 14 amino acids. The CDR3 here is CAIRWTTSTDTQYF. The CDR3 nucleotides are TGTGCCATCAGATGGACGACAAGCACAGATACGCAGTATTTT.

The chain uses TRBV11-2 and TRBJ2-4; the D is unclear. Germline CDR1 reads SGHAT; CDR2 reads FQNNGV. This CDR3 spans 15 amino acids. Trimming took 0 bases from V and 4 from J, leaving 10 bases between them. Here the CDR3 reads CASSLDLVVKNIQYF. The CDR3, as DNA: TGTGCCAGCAGCTTAGATCTGGTTGTGAAAAACATTCAGTACTTC.

This clone came up once. The rearrangement links TRBV5-1 to TRBJ1-2; TRBD1 agrees at 7 bases. The CDR3 has 16 amino acids. V was clipped by 4 bases and J by 2 bases; unmatched bases: 11. In germline, CDR1 is SGHRS, CDR2 YFSETQ. CDR3 protein: CASSPGGHPENYGYTF. CDR3 bases: TGCGCCAGCAGCCCAGGGGGGCACCCGGAAAACTATGGCTACACCTTC.

This rearrangement joins TRBV7-2 to TRBJ2-4, with TRBD2 matching over 9 bases. In germline, CDR1 is SGHTA, CDR2 FQGNSA. V was pared by 3 bases and J by 3 bases, with 9 bases of the junction left unmatched. The CDR3 consists of 17 residues. The CDR3 is CASSLATSGYFKNIQYF. The CDR3 DNA sequence: TGTGCCAGCAGCTTGGCAACTAGCGGGTATTTCAAAAACATTCAGTACTTC.

J is TRBJ2-1 and V is TRBV4-3, with TRBD2 matching 9 bases. V was pared by 4 bases and J by 7 bases, with 11 bases of the junction left unmatched. This CDR3 contains 16 residues. Germline CDR1 and CDR2: LGHNA and YSLEER. The CDR3 DNA reads as TGCGCCAGCAGCCTGAGGGGCGGGAGGGCCGGGAATGAGCAGTTCTTC. It encodes CASSLRGGRAGNEQFF.

The rearrangement joins TRBV7-9 to TRBJ1-2; 7 bases agree with TRBD1. This CDR3 is built from 13 residues. Germline V gene lookup returns CDR1 SEHNR and CDR2 FQNEAQ (reference sequence). V gave up 5 bases and J gave up 3 bases; unmatched junction bases: 3. CDR3 residues: CASSSDRDYGYTF. CDR3 in DNA: TGTGCCAGCAGCAGCGACAGGGACTATGGCTACACCTTC.

The genes are TRBV10-1 and TRBJ2-1; 7 nucleotides align to TRBD1. Per the germline V gene, CDR1 is WNHNN and CDR2 is SYGVQD (reference sequence). J was trimmed by 6 bases and V by 5 bases; bases with no gene match: 10. The CDR3 spans 15 residues. CDR3 in DNA: TGCGCCAGCAGTTGGAGACAGGGTGGGAGCAATGAGCAGTTCTTC. Protein: CASSWRQGGSNEQFF.

In regard to this clone: Different DNA sequences within this sample yield the same CDR3. The chain is built from TRBV7-2 and TRBJ2-7, with D possibly being TRBD2 (5 bases). From germline, CDR1 is SGHTA and CDR2 FQGNSA. This CDR3 has 13 residues. Trimming cost V 5 bases and J 0 bases, with 8 bases left between them. The CDR3 sequence: CASSLRDSYEQYF. For the CDR3, the DNA is TGTGCCAGCAGCCTCCGGGACTCCTACGAGCAGTACTTC.

The chain employs TRBV18 and TRBJ2-1, with a possible D match to TRBD2 (5 bases). CDR1 KGHSH and CDR2 LQKENI come from the germline V gene. The CDR3 is 15 residues long. Trimming cost V 5 bases and J 2 bases, with 13 bases left between them. The CDR3: CASSSGLVTYNEQFF. CDR3 nucleotides: TGTGCCAGCTCATCCGGACTGGTCACCTACAATGAGCAGTTCTTC.

V gene TRBV6-6 combines with J gene TRBJ2-7, with D perhaps assigned TRBD1 or TRBD2 (5 bases each). Looked up from germline, CDR1 is MNHNY and CDR2 is SVGAGI (reference sequence). This CDR3 contains 15 residues. Deletions cut 2 bases from V and 9 bases from J, with 20 bases between. Written as DNA, the CDR3 is TGTGCCAGCAGTTACGGGACCGCCGTTGAGAAGGCGCAGTACTTC. Translating it yields CASSYGTAVEKAQYF.

The V and J genes are TRBV27 and TRBJ1-4, with D maybe TRBD1 (6 bases). V shed 2 bases and J shed 7 bases, with 8 bases lying between them. CDR1 is MNHEY and CDR2 is SMNVEV in the germline V gene (reference sequence). The CDR3 spans 13 residues. CDR3 bases: TGTGCCAGCAGTTTAACAGGGAGTGAAAAACTGTTTTTT. Encoded protein: CASSLTGSEKLFF.

The gene calls are TRBV30 and TRBJ1-1; D is ambiguous. The germline V and J ends were trimmed by 0 bases and 1 base, with 9 bases remaining between them. Germline assignment: CDR1 GTSNPN and CDR2 SVGIG (reference sequence). The CDR3 loop spans 14 amino acids. The chain's CDR3 is CAWSVPGWNTEAFF. CDR3 bases: TGTGCCTGGAGTGTACCGGGGTGGAACACTGAAGCTTTCTTT.

This rearrangement joins TRBV5-8 to TRBJ2-2; 8 nucleotides agree with TRBD1. V shed 5 bases, J shed 0 bases, and the junction held 3 bases outside the gene matches. Germline CDR1 is SGHTS and CDR2 is YDEGEE. This CDR3 contains 15 residues. The CDR3 protein is CASRPGGSNTGELFF. In DNA form, the CDR3 reads TGTGCCAGCAGGCCAGGGGGCTCGAACACCGGGGAGCTGTTTTTT.

V gene TRBV10-3 combines with J gene TRBJ1-2; 8 nucleotides match TRBD1. The ends lost 10 bases at V and 7 bases at J; junction bases unmatched: 20. Germline-derived CDR1 and CDR2 are ENHRY and SYGVKD. The CDR3 loop spans 16 amino acids. The CDR3 loop reads CATSIRGQEETSGYTF. The CDR3 DNA follows: TGTGCCACGAGCATCAGGGGGCAGGAGGAGACTTCTGGCTACACCTTC.

The chain has TRBV7-2 and TRBJ2-1; TRBD2 agrees at 9 bases. The germline gives CDR1 SGHTA, CDR2 FQGNSA. The CDR3 totals 15 residues. J was trimmed by 3 bases and V by 5 bases; bases with no gene match: 5. CDR3 nucleotides: TGTGCCAGCAGCCCGCGGGAGGGCCACTACAATGAGCAGTTCTTC. Translation: CASSPREGHYNEQFF.

The chain has TRBV9 and TRBJ1-2, with 7 bases lining up with TRBD1. CDR1 is SGDLS, CDR2 YYNGEE, per germline. The CDR3 length is 15 residues. V gave up 3 bases and J gave up 4 bases; unmatched junction bases: 9. CDR3 in amino acids: CASSAEQGSLYGYTF. CDR3 DNA sequence: TGTGCCAGCAGCGCCGAACAGGGGTCCCTCTATGGCTACACCTTC.

V usage is TRBV19 and J usage is TRBJ1-3; D is ambiguous. The ends were cut back, 0 bases at V and 1 base at J, with 7 bases in the middle. The CDR3 sequence is 15 residues long. Per the germline V gene, CDR1 is LNHDA and CDR2 is SQIVND (reference sequence). CDR3 in amino acids: CASSIDERSGNTIYF. CDR3 bases: TGTGCCAGTAGTATAGACGAGCGATCTGGAAACACCATATATTTT.

The chain recombines TRBV2 with TRBJ1-2; D is unresolved. The germline CDR1 and CDR2 sequences are SNHLY and FYNNEI. CDR3 length: 12 amino acids. The germline V and J ends were trimmed by 4 bases and 8 bases, with 11 bases remaining between them. The CDR3, as DNA: TGTGCCAGCAGTGCCCGGAGTAGGGGCTACACCTTC. Encoded protein: CASSARSRGYTF.

CDR3 DNA: TGTGCCACCAGCAGAGGCGACGCGGGCGGGACTGAAGCTTTCTTT. Translated, it gives CATSRGDAGGTEAFF. The chain joins TRBV15 to TRBJ1-1; D gene unclear. The CDR3 is 15 amino acids. Germline V gene lookup returns CDR1 LNHNV and CDR2 YYDKDF (reference sequence). The V end lost 1 base, the J end lost 5 bases, and 14 bases lay between the germline ends.

This chain uses TRBV28 with TRBJ2-7; D is possibly TRBD1 (6 bases). Trimming removed 5 bases from V and 4 bases from J, with 12 bases in between. The CDR3 covers 13 residues. The germline CDR1 and CDR2 sequences are MDHEN and SYDVKM. The CDR3 coding sequence is TGTGCCAGCAGTCCTGGGACATCTTACGAGCAGTACTTC. Encoded protein: CASSPGTSYEQYF.

The chain uses TRBV5-1 and TRBJ1-5, with a tentative D call TRBD1 (5 bases). Trimming stripped 2 bases from V and 6 bases from J, with 15 bases between. This CDR3 region has 15 residues. Germline CDR1 and CDR2: SGHRS and YFSETQ. The CDR3 reads CASSLGTGSVQPQHF. The CDR3 DNA reads as TGCGCCAGCAGCTTAGGGACGGGGTCCGTTCAGCCCCAGCATTTT.